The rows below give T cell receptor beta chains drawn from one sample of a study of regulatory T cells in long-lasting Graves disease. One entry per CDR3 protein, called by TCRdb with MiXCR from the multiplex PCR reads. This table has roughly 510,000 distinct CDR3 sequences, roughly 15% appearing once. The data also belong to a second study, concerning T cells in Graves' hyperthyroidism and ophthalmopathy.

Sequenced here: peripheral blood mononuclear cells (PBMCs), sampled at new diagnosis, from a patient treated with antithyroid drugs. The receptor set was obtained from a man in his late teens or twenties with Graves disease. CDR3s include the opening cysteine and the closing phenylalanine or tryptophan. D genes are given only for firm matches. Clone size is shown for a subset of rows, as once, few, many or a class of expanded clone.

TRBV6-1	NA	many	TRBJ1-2	TGTGCCAGCAGCCATGGACCATATGGCTACACCTTC	CASSHGPYGYTF
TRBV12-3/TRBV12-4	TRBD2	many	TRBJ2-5	TGTGCCAGCAGTTCAGGGAGGGGGACCCAGTACTTC	CASSSGRGTQYF
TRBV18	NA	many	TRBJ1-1	TGTGCCAGCTCACCACCAAGTAAGGGAGAGGCTTTCTTT	CASSPPSKGEAFF
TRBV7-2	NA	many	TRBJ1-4	TGTGCCAGCAGCTTAGGGACATCCGAAAAACTGTTTTTT	CASSLGTSEKLFF
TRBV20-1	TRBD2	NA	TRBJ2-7	TGCAGTGCTAGTTCGGCTAGCGGGAGGAAGGAGCAGTACTTC	CSASSASGRKEQYF
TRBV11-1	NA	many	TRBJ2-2	TGTGCCAGCATTCGCGGAGATGAGCTGTTTTTT	CASIRGDELFF
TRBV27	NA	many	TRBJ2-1	TGTGCCAGCAGTCCCCTTGGTCCCTACAATGAGCAGTTCTTC	CASSPLGPYNEQFF
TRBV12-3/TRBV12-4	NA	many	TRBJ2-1	TGTGCCAGCAGTTTATACGTCCATGAGCAGTTCTTC	CASSLYVHEQFF
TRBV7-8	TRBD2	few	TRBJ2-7	TGTGCCAGCAGCTTCGGACTAGCGGGAGTCGGAGTTAAGTACGAGCAGTACTTC	CASSFGLAGVGVKYEQYF
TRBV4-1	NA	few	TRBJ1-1	TGCGCCAGCAGCCAAGACCGGAGAGAAGCTTTCTTT	CASSQDRREAFF
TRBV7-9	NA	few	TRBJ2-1	TGTGCCAGCAGCCCTCCCTATCTGAACAATGAGCGGTTCTTC	CASSPPYLNNERFF
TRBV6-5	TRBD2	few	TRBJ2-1	TGTGCCAGCAGTCTTACTAGCGGGAGAAATGAGCAGTTCTTC	CASSLTSGRNEQFF
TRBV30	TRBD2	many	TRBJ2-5	TGTGCCTGGAGTGTTTCGGGACTAGAAGAAGAGACCCAGTACTTC	CAWSVSGLEEETQYF
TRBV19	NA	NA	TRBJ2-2	TGTGCCAGTGTGCCTAGCCCGCCCGGGGAGCTGTTTTTT	CASVPSPPGELFF
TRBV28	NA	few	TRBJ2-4	TGTGCCAGCAGTGAAGCCAAAAACATTCAGTACTTC	CASSEAKNIQYF
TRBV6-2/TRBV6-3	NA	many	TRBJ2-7	TGTGCCAGCAGTGAACGAGGACAGATTTACGAGCAGTACTTC	CASSERGQIYEQYF
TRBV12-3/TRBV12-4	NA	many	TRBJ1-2	TGTGCCAGCAGCTTACGTCAGAGTGGCTACACCTTC	CASSLRQSGYTF
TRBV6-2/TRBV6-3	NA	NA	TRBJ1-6	TGTGCCAGCAGTTTCCTGGAGGCGCGCAATTCACCCCTCCACTTT	CASSFLEARNSPLHF
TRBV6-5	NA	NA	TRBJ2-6	TGTGCCAGCAGTTTCGGTATTACCGGGGCCAACGTCCTGACTTTC	CASSFGITGANVLTF
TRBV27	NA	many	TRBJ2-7	TGTGCCAGCAGGGAATCCGCGGGGGCAACAACATCCTACGAGCAGTACTTC	CASRESAGATTSYEQYF
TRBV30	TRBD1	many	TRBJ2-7	TGTGCCTGGAGTGACGACGGGACAGGTCCCTACGAGCAGTACTTC	CAWSDDGTGPYEQYF
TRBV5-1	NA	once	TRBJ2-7	TGCGCCAGCAGCTTAGGGCTAGGGCGGGGTCGCGGCGAGCAGTACTTC	CASSLGLGRGRGEQYF
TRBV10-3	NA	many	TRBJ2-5	TGTGCCATCAAGGGGGTCGCGGAGACCCAGTACTTC	CAIKGVAETQYF
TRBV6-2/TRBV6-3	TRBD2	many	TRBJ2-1	TGTGCCAGCAGTTACTCAGCTAGCGGGGAGGCTGATGAGCAGTTCTTC	CASSYSASGEADEQFF
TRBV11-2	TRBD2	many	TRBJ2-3	TGTGCCAGCAGCTTACCAGGACTAGCGGGATCAGGGCAGTATTTT	CASSLPGLAGSGQYF
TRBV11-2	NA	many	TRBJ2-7	TGTGCCAGCAGCTCCGTCCGGACTACTTCCTACGAGCAGTACTTC	CASSSVRTTSYEQYF
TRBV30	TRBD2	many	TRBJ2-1	TGTGCCAGAAAAGTAGCGGGAGGTAATGAGCAGTTCTTC	CARKVAGGNEQFF
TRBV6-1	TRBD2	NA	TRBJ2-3	TGTGCCAGCAGCATTCCCGGGACTAGCTCGTATGTGGATACGCAGTATTTT	CASSIPGTSSYVDTQYF
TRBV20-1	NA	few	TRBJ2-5	TGCAGTGCTAGAGATGGCCAGGCACCCGGGACCCAGTACTTC	CSARDGQAPGTQYF
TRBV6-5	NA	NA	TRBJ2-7	TGTGCCAGCAGTTACAGGAGCACTTACGAGCAGTACTTC	CASSYRSTYEQYF
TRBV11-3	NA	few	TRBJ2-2	TGTGCCAGCAGCCCACATAGTAGCGGTTACACCGGGGAGCTGTTTTTT	CASSPHSSGYTGELFF
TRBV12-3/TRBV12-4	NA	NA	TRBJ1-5	TGTGCCAGCAGTTATCAGAGAATCAATCAGCCCCAGCATTTT	CASSYQRINQPQHF
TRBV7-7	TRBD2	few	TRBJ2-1	TGTGCTAGCAGCTTAGGGACTAGCGGGTATGAGCAGTTCTTC	CASSLGTSGYEQFF
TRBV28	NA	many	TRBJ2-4	TGTGCCAGCGAGGAAGCCCAAAAACATTCTCAGTACTTC	CASEEAQKHSQYF
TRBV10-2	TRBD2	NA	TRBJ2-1	TGCGCCAGCAAACCCAAAACTAGCGGGACGGTTGGTGAGCAGTTCTTC	CASKPKTSGTVGEQFF
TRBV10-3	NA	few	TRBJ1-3	TGTGCCATCAGTGAGTCGGCTGGAAACACCATATATTTT	CAISESAGNTIYF
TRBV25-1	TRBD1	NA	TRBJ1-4	TGTGCCAGCAGTGAAGACAGGGGAAACGAAAAACTGTTTTTT	CASSEDRGNEKLFF
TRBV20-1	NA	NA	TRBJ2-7	TGCAGTGCTAGAGATCCAAGACGGGGGGCGGCTGAGCAGTACTTC	CSARDPRRGAAEQYF
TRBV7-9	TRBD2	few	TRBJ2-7	TGTGCCAGCAGCTCGAAACTAGCGGGGGCAAGCTCCTACGAGCAGTACTTC	CASSSKLAGASSYEQYF
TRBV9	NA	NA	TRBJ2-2	TGTGCCAGCAGCGCCCGGGCCGCACACGCCGGGGAGCTGTTTTTT	CASSARAAHAGELFF
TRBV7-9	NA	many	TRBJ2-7	TGTGCCAGCAGCTTAGATATGTGGGCGAGCTCCTACGAGCAGTACTTC	CASSLDMWASSYEQYF
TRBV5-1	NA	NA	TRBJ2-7	TGCGCCAGCAGCCCGGGCCAGTCGTCTGGCTACGAGCAGCACTTC	CASSPGQSSGYEQHF